These 15 T cell receptor beta chains came from one sample sequenced in a study of T cells expressing NK-cell markers. Each CDR3 protein gets one entry in TCRdb, which reprocessed the 5' RACE reads and gives no DNA. The sample is made up of roughly 390,000 distinct CDR3 sequences, and the top ten hold about 10% of it. Sequenced sample: blood T cells: a sorted CD56 or NKG2C T cell subset, CD4+ or CD8+ T cells, or bulk PBMC T cells (not recorded which). The receptor set was obtained from a woman between 50 and 59 years old in good health.

The genes are TRBV5-5 and TRBJ1-4. The CDR3 totals 13 residues. Per the germline V gene, CDR1 is SGHKS and CDR2 is YYEKEE (reference sequence). The CDR3 protein is CASSRGESEKLFF.

The rearrangement joins TRBV2 to TRBJ2-5; checking the TCRdb D call of TRBD2 is not possible without DNA. CDR3 length: 14 residues. CDR1 and CDR2 (germline): SNHLY, FYNNEI. The CDR3: CASSPRTSQETQYF.

The gene calls are TRBV10-3 and TRBJ2-3; TCRdb indicates TRBD2, and absent DNA this call remains unverified. Germline loops: CDR1 ENHRY, CDR2 SYGVKD. The CDR3 has 16 residues. This chain's CDR3 is CAISEGTSASTDTQYF.

The rearrangement uses TRBV3-1 and TRBJ2-7; TCRdb's D call of TRBD1 is untestable without DNA. The CDR3 length is 17 residues. Germline CDR1 LGHDT, CDR2 YNNKEL (reference sequence). The chain's CDR3 is CASSQDVKGRPSYEQYF.

The chain carries TRBV15 and TRBJ2-2; TCRdb proposes TRBD2, but this gene call is untestable without DNA. The length of the CDR3 is 15 residues. Germline CDR1 reads LNHNV; CDR2 reads YYDKDF (reference sequence). This CDR3 reads CATSRPSGRAGELFF.

The chain uses TRBV9 and TRBJ2-1. This CDR3 has 14 amino acids. Germline assignment: CDR1 SGDLS and CDR2 YYNGEE. This CDR3 is CASSVAANYNEQFF.

The rearrangement uses TRBV29-1 and TRBJ2-1; TCRdb lists TRBD2, though no DNA is available to test this call. The CDR3 spans 16 residues. CDR1 and CDR2 from the germline V gene are SQVTM and ANQGSEA. The CDR3 reads CSVEGGSGRAGNEQFF.

This chain joins TRBV29-1 and TRBJ2-7. The CDR3 has 13 residues. Per the germline V gene, CDR1 is SQVTM and CDR2 is ANQGSEA. The CDR3 spells CSVEKGTSYEQYF.

J is TRBJ2-7 and V is TRBV4-2; with no DNA, the TCRdb D assignment of TRBD2 cannot be verified. From germline, CDR1 is LGHNA and CDR2 YNFKEQ. CDR3 length: 17 amino acids. CDR3: CASSQASLADFAYEQYF.

The chain is built from TRBV24-1 and TRBJ2-3; as DNA is missing, the TRBD2 call by TCRdb cannot be tested. The CDR3 is 18 residues long. Germline V CDR1 and CDR2: KGHDR, SFDVKD. This CDR3 reads CATSDFKGTSGSTDTQYF.

CDR3 loop: CASSLIRFSYEQYF. The J gene is TRBJ2-7, the V gene TRBV11-2. Germline CDR1 and CDR2: SGHAT and FQNNGV. The CDR3 runs to 14 residues.

The chain couples TRBV4-1 to TRBJ2-3; there is no DNA to check the TCRdb D call of TRBD2. The CDR3 runs to 15 residues. Germline CDR1 is MGHRA and CDR2 is YSYEKL. This CDR3 reads CASSQIAGRGDTQYF.

The chain is built from TRBV7-9 and TRBJ2-2. CDR1 is SEHNR, CDR2 FQNEAQ, per germline (reference sequence). The CDR3 totals 16 residues. The CDR3 sequence: CASSSTKDHPTGELFF.

The chain couples TRBV11-2 to TRBJ2-2; the TCRdb D gene call, TRBD1, has no DNA to confirm it. The CDR3 is made up of 16 amino acids. CDR1 and CDR2 (germline): SGHAT, FQNNGV. CDR3 loop: CASSSRQGGYTGELFF.

CDR3 in amino acids: CAISGTRFSDEQYF. The chain carries TRBV10-3 and TRBJ2-7; TCRdb's assignment of TRBD2 cannot be checked, as there is no DNA. Germline CDR1 and CDR2: ENHRY and SYGVKD. The CDR3 consists of 14 residues.